This T cell receptor (beta chain) was recorded in a study of blood T cell repertoires in COVID-19. For the study at large: From the United States, Italy and Spain came samples of acute and convalescent COVID-19. From T cells, B-cell-depleted T cells, or PBMCs came the material, which was cDNA or gDNA.

The sample holds a few counts of this clone. Germline assignment: CDR1 SGHDT and CDR2 YYEEEE. There are 14 residues in the CDR3. V lost 3 bases and J 10 bases, leaving 14 bases between the germline ends. Authors' methods: Reference gene primer amplification gave estimated nucleated cell counts. Assay: immunoSEQ multiplex PCR; the TCRdb copy retains only in-frame clones and omits some. The V and J calls and clone size come from that table; D and trimming were worked out from the DNA. The repertoire holds some 88,000 clones, with around 93% as singletons. This clonotype originated in a human donor with active COVID-19. The donor label of this sample is uncertain. Sample: peripheral blood. The chain couples TRBV5-6 to TRBJ1-6, with D perhaps TRBD1 (6 bases). CDR3 loop: CASSSGRGYSPLHF. CDR3 sequence (DNA): TGTGCCAGCAGCTCGGGGAGGGGGTACTCACCCCTCCACTTT.